The present T cell receptor (beta chain) was sequenced within a study of technical replicates of blood from a few donors. Repertoires were generated with immunoSEQ multiplex PCR, while TCRdb's copy carries only in-frame clones and drops some. Of 55,000 to 75,000 clones in the sample, approximately 95% were seen once. The sequenced material came from PBMCs. This TCR came from a human donor in good health. Some clones in this sample may be carry-over from other donors' samples.

The CDR3 nucleotides read TGTGCCATCAGTCCTGGGACTAGCGGGAGGGAATTCGGGGAGCAGTTCTTC. It yields the protein CAISPGTSGREFGEQFF. This rearrangement joins TRBV10-3 to TRBJ2-1; 16 nucleotides line up with TRBD2. With 5 bases clipped from V and 10 bases from J, the junction kept 11 bases outside the gene matches. Germline CDR1 reads ENHRY; CDR2 reads SYGVKD. This CDR3 spans 17 amino acids.